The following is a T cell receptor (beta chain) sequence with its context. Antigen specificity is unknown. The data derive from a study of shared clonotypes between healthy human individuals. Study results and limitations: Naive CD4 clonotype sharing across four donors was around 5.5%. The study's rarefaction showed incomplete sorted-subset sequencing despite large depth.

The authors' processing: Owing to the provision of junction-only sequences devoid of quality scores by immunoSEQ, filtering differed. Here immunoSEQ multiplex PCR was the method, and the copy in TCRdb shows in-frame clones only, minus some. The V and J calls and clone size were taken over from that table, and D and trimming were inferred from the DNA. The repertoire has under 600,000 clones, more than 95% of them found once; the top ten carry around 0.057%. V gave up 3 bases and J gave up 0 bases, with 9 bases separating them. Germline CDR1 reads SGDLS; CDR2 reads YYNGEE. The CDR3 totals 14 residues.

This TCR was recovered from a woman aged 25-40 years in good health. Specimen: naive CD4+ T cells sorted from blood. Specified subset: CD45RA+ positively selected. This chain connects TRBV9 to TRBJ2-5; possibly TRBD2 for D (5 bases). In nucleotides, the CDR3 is TGTGCCAGCAGCGCCCCCGGGAACCAAGAGACCCAGTACTTC. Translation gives CASSAPGNQETQYF.